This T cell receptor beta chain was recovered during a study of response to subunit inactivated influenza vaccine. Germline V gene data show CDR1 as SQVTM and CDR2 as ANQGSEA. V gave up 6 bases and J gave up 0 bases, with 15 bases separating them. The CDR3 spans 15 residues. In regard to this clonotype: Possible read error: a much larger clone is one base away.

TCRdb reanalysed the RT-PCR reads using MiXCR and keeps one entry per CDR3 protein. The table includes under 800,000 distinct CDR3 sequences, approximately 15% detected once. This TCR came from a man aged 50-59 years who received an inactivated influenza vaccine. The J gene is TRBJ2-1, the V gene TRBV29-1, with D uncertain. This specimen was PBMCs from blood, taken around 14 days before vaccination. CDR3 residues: CSVASGGSSYNEQFF. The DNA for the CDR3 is TGCAGCGTCGCCTCCGGCGGCAGCTCCTACAATGAGCAGTTCTTC.